One sample yielded the 31 T cell receptor beta chains listed below, sequenced in a study of cytotoxic CD8 clonotypes in ibrutinib-treated CLL. Using immunoSEQ multiplex PCR, the repertoire was profiled, and TCRdb retains in-frame clones only, with some absent. The sample records approximately 91,000 clones, roughly 77% being singletons. This specimen was PBMCs, taken after 12 months of ibrutinib treatment. These receptors originate from a human donor with chronic lymphocytic leukemia.

The rearrangement joins TRBV7-9 to TRBJ2-5; D is unresolved. The CDR3 is 14 amino acids. The V gene's germline CDR1 is SEHNR and CDR2 FQNEAQ (reference sequence). V gave up 2 bases and J gave up 1 base, with 8 bases separating them. The CDR3 spells CASSLRAGQETQYF. CDR3 DNA sequence: TGTGCCAGCAGCTTACGGGCAGGCCAAGAGACCCAGTACTTC.

CDR3 sequence (DNA): TGTGCCTGGAGTGTAGCGGGGGCCTACGAGCAGTACTTC. It specifies CAWSVAGAYEQYF. This sequence joins TRBV30 and TRBJ2-7; 8 bases are shared with TRBD2. With 0 bases clipped from V and 2 bases from J, the junction kept 0 bases outside the gene matches. This CDR3 region has 13 residues. Germline V gives CDR1 GTSNPN, CDR2 SVGIG (reference sequence).

This clone was picked up a small number of times. This sequence joins TRBV5-1 and TRBJ1-1, with D hard to call. Germline-derived CDR1 and CDR2 are SGHRS and YFSETQ. There are 13 residues in the CDR3. V gave up 3 bases and J gave up 0 bases, with 6 bases separating them. Here the CDR3 reads CASSSLLNTEAFF. The CDR3, as DNA: TGCGCCAGCAGCTCCCTCCTGAACACTGAAGCTTTCTTT. The entire variable domain, with the rest obtained from reference TRBV5-1 and TRBJ1-1, is as follows: KAGVTQTPRYLIKTRGQQVTLSCSPISGHRSVSWYQQTPGQGLQFLFEYFSETQRNKGNFPGRFSGRQFSNSRSEMNVSTLELGDSALYLCASSSLLNTEAFFGQGTRLTVV.

This clone was counted a few times. The genes are TRBV7-9 and TRBJ2-1, with 11 bases that match TRBD2. V was clipped by 2 bases and J by 5 bases; unmatched bases: 11. Per germline, CDR1 SEHNR and CDR2 FQNEAQ (reference sequence). The CDR3 runs to 18 residues. CDR3 coding DNA: TGTGCCAGCAGCTTACCCTACCGACTAGCGGGGACTAACAATGAGCAGTTCTTC. It specifies CASSLPYRLAGTNNEQFF.

This clone was observed at least ten times. The genes are TRBV6-5 and TRBJ1-2, with TRBD1 as a possible D gene (5 bases). Deletions cut 8 bases from V and 4 bases from J, with 17 bases between. The V gene's germline CDR1 is MNHEY and CDR2 SVGAGI. The CDR3 extends over 14 amino acids. CDR3 nucleotides: TGTGCCAGCGCACAGGAGCCCTCAATCTATGGCTACACCTTC. It translates to CASAQEPSIYGYTF.

This clone showed up just a few times. DNA for the CDR3: TGTGCCAGCTCACCTTCGACAGGGAAGGGCTATGGCTACACCTTC. Its protein is CASSPSTGKGYGYTF. The V and J genes are TRBV18 and TRBJ1-2; 7 positions match TRBD1. V lost 3 bases and J lost 4; bases outside the gene matches: 8. Per the germline V gene, CDR1 is KGHSH and CDR2 is LQKENI. The CDR3 runs 15 residues.

The chain has TRBV11-3 and TRBJ2-2, with D unresolved. The V gene lost 5 bases and the J gene lost 2 bases, with 12 bases spanning the gap. Germline V gives CDR1 SGHNT, CDR2 YENEEA. The CDR3 is 15 residues long. As DNA, the CDR3 is TGTGCCAGCAGCCCCCGGACGGGCAACACCGGGGAGCTGTTTTTT. Amino acid sequence: CASSPRTGNTGELFF.

This clone was found once. The chain uses TRBV7-2 and TRBJ2-1, with a tentative D call TRBD2 (6 bases). V was shortened by 1 base and J by 8 bases, with 12 bases between the two germline ends. The CDR3 is made up of 14 amino acids. CDR1 and CDR2 from the germline V gene are SGHTA and FQGNSA. CDR3 in amino acids: CASSLVAGYDEQFF. The CDR3 DNA reads TGTGCCAGCAGCTTAGTCGCGGGGTACGATGAGCAGTTCTTC. The full variable domain, rest sourced from reference TRBV7-2 and TRBJ2-1, is GAGVSQSPSNKVTEKGKDVELRCDPISGHTALYWYRQSLGQGLEFLIYFQGNSAPDKSGLPSDRFSAERTGGSVSTLTIQRTQQEDSAVYLCASSLVAGYDEQFFGPGTRLTVL.

V and J are TRBV9 and TRBJ2-5; TRBD2 is a possible D gene (6 bases). This CDR3 is 13 amino acids long. Germline CDR1 and CDR2: SGDLS and YYNGEE. The V end lost 3 bases, the J end lost 1 base, and 7 bases lay between the germline ends. The CDR3 sequence is CASSGDFQETQYF. The CDR3 coding sequence is TGTGCCAGCAGCGGGGACTTCCAAGAGACCCAGTACTTC.

This clone was detected a few times. This chain connects TRBV7-2 to TRBJ2-7, with 10 bases that match TRBD2. The germline V gene has CDR1 SGHTA and CDR2 FQGNSA. The trim removed 1 base at V and 2 bases at J, leaving 5 bases unmatched. The CDR3 contains 16 residues. Here the CDR3 DNA reads TGTGCCAGCAGCTTAGGGGCTAGCGGGAGCACCTACGAGCAGTACTTC. It specifies CASSLGASGSTYEQYF.

This clone was recorded once. The CDR3 bases are TGTGCCAGCAGCCAAGATCCGGGGGGGGACACCATAGATACGCAGTATTTT. As protein: CASSQDPGGDTIDTQYF. The chain couples TRBV4-2 to TRBJ2-3; 8 bases match TRBD2. V lost 0 bases, J lost 5 bases, and 10 bases stayed unmatched. CDR3 length equals 17 residues. CDR1 and CDR2 from the germline V gene are LGHNA and YNFKEQ.

A single count supports this clone. The chain combines TRBV10-3 with TRBJ1-1; 7 positions match TRBD1. Trimming removed 7 bases from V and 3 bases from J; junction bases left unmatched: 5. The CDR3 consists of 13 residues. Germline CDR1 is ENHRY and CDR2 is SYGVKD. CDR3 sequence reads: CAIKTGRHTEAFF. DNA of the CDR3: TGTGCCATCAAGACAGGGCGGCACACTGAAGCTTTCTTT.

The J gene is TRBJ2-7, the V gene TRBV5-8; D remains ambiguous. This CDR3 contains 14 residues. Trimming left V 0 bases short and J 2 bases short, with 9 bases between. Germline V CDR1 and CDR2: SGHTS, YDEGEE. The CDR3 DNA sequence: TGTGCCAGCAGCTTGGGCCCGCCCCCCTACGAGCAGTACTTC. Protein product: CASSLGPPPYEQYF.

The count of this clone is one. The rearrangement links TRBV28 to TRBJ2-7, with D possibly being TRBD1 (5 bases). The CDR3 runs to 15 residues. Per the germline V gene, CDR1 is MDHEN and CDR2 is SYDVKM. V was trimmed by 5 bases and J by 2 bases, leaving 16 bases between them. The CDR3 spells CASSTPAGPPYEQYF. The CDR3 DNA reads as TGTGCCAGCAGTACCCCCGCAGGGCCCCCCTACGAGCAGTACTTC.

This clone was seen only once. The V and J genes are TRBV28 and TRBJ1-4; possibly TRBD1 for D (6 bases). This CDR3 has 15 amino acids. V dropped 5 bases and J dropped 2 bases, with 12 bases sitting between them. Germline V CDR1 and CDR2: MDHEN, SYDVKM. CDR3 sequence reads: CASSQGGGTNEKLFF. CDR3 sequence (DNA): TGTGCCAGCAGTCAGGGAGGGGGGACTAATGAAAAACTGTTTTTT.

The rearrangement joins TRBV28 to TRBJ1-5; D is perhaps TRBD1 (5 bases). The CDR3 spans 14 residues. V shed 1 base and J shed 6 bases, with 10 bases lying between them. CDR1 and CDR2 from the germline V gene are MDHEN and SYDVKM. CDR3 in amino acids: CASSLSGVFQPQHF. CDR3 nucleotides: TGTGCCAGCAGTTTATCGGGGGTTTTTCAGCCCCAGCATTTT.

J is TRBJ2-7 and V is TRBV6-6, with D possibly TRBD2 on 6 matching bases. Germline V gene sequence: CDR1 MNHNY, CDR2 SVGAGI (reference sequence). The CDR3 extends over 15 amino acids. Trimming removed 0 bases at V and 7 bases at J, with 16 bases between. CDR3 coding DNA: TGTGCCAGCAGTTACTCGTGGCCACGGGACTGGGAGCAGTACTTC. Protein product: CASSYSWPRDWEQYF.

The chain carries TRBV7-2 and TRBJ1-2; D is unresolved. V lost 1 base, J lost 4 bases, and 13 bases lay in between. Germline CDR1 is SGHTA and CDR2 is FQGNSA. The CDR3 extends over 15 amino acids. The CDR3 DNA sequence: TGTGCCAGCAGCTTAGTCATGGTTAGTGGCTATGGCTACACCTTC. Translation gives CASSLVMVSGYGYTF.

V usage is TRBV5-1 and J usage is TRBJ2-2; a weak D match, TRBD2 (6 bases). Looked up from germline, CDR1 is SGHRS and CDR2 is YFSETQ. The CDR3 spans 14 residues. Trimming removed 4 bases from V and 4 bases from J, with 11 bases in between. CDR3 DNA sequence: TGCGCCAGCAGCCGCTTGGGGGGCACCGGGGAGCTGTTTTTT. This gives the protein CASSRLGGTGELFF.

The chain is built from TRBV4-3 and TRBJ2-5; TRBD2 matches at 15 bases. The germline V gene encodes CDR1 LGHNA and CDR2 YSLEER. Losses at the gene ends were 1 base for V and 0 bases for J; bases not matched to a gene: 3. This CDR3 is 18 amino acids long. The CDR3 DNA reads TGCGCCAGCAGCCAAGGGGGACTAGCGGGGGGTTACCAAGAGACCCAGTACTTC. This sequence encodes CASSQGGLAGGYQETQYF.

V and J are TRBV7-2 and TRBJ1-1; TRBD1 might be the D (5 bases). This CDR3 region has 15 residues. Germline loops: CDR1 SGHTA, CDR2 FQGNSA. V was trimmed by 1 base and J by 0 bases, leaving 9 bases between them. The CDR3 loop reads CASSLGGTVNTEAFF. The CDR3 nucleotides are TGTGCCAGCAGCTTAGGTGGGACGGTGAACACTGAAGCTTTCTTT. Full variable domain (rest looked up from reference TRBV7-2 and TRBJ1-1): GAGVSQSPSNKVTEKGKDVELRCDPISGHTALYWYRQSLGQGLEFLIYFQGNSAPDKSGLPSDRFSAERTGGSVSTLTIQRTQQEDSAVYLCASSLGGTVNTEAFFGQGTRLTVV.

The chain links TRBV6-5 to TRBJ1-3; D is unresolved. Germline V gene data show CDR1 as MNHEY and CDR2 as SVGAGI. The CDR3 is made up of 11 amino acids. The V gene lost 6 bases and the J gene lost 2 bases, with 2 bases spanning the gap. The CDR3 spells CASRAGNTIYF. The CDR3 nucleotides are TGTGCCAGCAGGGCTGGAAACACCATATATTTT.

The chain combines TRBV10-3 with TRBJ2-3; 8 bases align to TRBD2. Germline CDR1 and CDR2: ENHRY and SYGVKD. The CDR3 is 14 residues long. With 7 bases clipped from V and 4 bases from J, the junction kept 7 bases outside the gene matches. The CDR3 sequence is CAIKVSSGPDTQYF. The CDR3 DNA sequence: TGTGCCATCAAGGTCTCTAGCGGGCCAGATACGCAGTATTTT.

The V gene is TRBV5-1, the J gene TRBJ2-1; 11 nucleotides agree with TRBD2. The length of the CDR3 is 15 residues. Germline CDR1 SGHRS, CDR2 YFSETQ. Trimming took 3 bases from V and 5 from J; bases not matched to a gene: 4. For the CDR3, the DNA is TGCGCCAGCAGCTCCGGGACTAGCGGCAACAATGAGCAGTTCTTC. It encodes CASSSGTSGNNEQFF.

CDR3 amino acids: CASSPGLGGSGTQYF. Here the CDR3 DNA reads TGTGCCAGCAGCCCCGGGCTTGGGGGGAGCGGGACCCAGTACTTC. V usage is TRBV6-5 and J usage is TRBJ2-5; a possible D gene is TRBD2 (6 bases). Germline V gene data show CDR1 as MNHEY and CDR2 as SVGAGI. Between the trimmed V and J ends, which lost 6 bases and 7 bases, there was a span of 21 bases. This CDR3 has 15 amino acids.

The chain has TRBV7-7 and TRBJ2-5, with D perhaps TRBD2 (5 bases). CDR1 is SSHAT, CDR2 FNYEAQ, per germline (reference sequence). CDR3 length: 13 amino acids. Trimming left V 3 bases short and J 5 bases short, with 10 bases between. CDR3 loop: CASSFGLGETQYF. Written as DNA, the CDR3 is TGTGCCAGCAGCTTCGGACTGGGGGAGACCCAGTACTTC.

The V call is TRBV20-1, the J call TRBJ1-2, with unresolved D. V was shortened by 6 bases and J by 3 bases, with 8 bases between the two germline ends. CDR1 and CDR2 from the germline V gene are DFQATT and SNEGSKA (reference sequence). The CDR3 contains 11 residues. DNA for the CDR3: TGCAGTGCCCCGAGGTACTATGGCTACACCTTC. It encodes CSAPRYYGYTF.

The J gene is TRBJ1-6, the V gene TRBV19; 9 positions agree with TRBD1. The germline gives CDR1 LNHDA, CDR2 SQIVND (reference sequence). V lost 1 base and J lost 10; bases outside the gene matches: 5. This CDR3 is 15 amino acids long. The CDR3 protein is CASSIGTGVRSPLHF. CDR3 DNA: TGTGCCAGTAGTATAGGGACAGGGGTCCGCTCACCCCTCCACTTT.

The chain has TRBV2 and TRBJ1-1; a weak D match, TRBD1 (5 bases). The CDR3 runs 13 residues. V lost 2 bases and J 7 bases, leaving 11 bases between the germline ends. Looked up from germline, CDR1 is SNHLY and CDR2 is FYNNEI. For the CDR3, the DNA is TGTGCCAGCAGTGAATGCCGGGACTGTGAAGCTTTCTTT. Its protein product is CASSECRDCEAFF.

The chain is built from TRBV7-2 and TRBJ2-3; perhaps TRBD1 as D (5 bases). V lost 6 bases to trimming and J lost 4 bases, with 17 bases between them. This CDR3 has 15 amino acids. Germline CDR1 is SGHTA and CDR2 is FQGNSA. CDR3: CASSANPRQSDTQYF. CDR3 coding DNA: TGTGCCAGCAGTGCCAACCCGAGACAGTCAGATACGCAGTATTTT. Full variable domain (missing parts from reference TRBV7-2 and TRBJ2-3): GAGVSQSPSNKVTEKGKDVELRCDPISGHTALYWYRQSLGQGLEFLIYFQGNSAPDKSGLPSDRFSAERTGGSVSTLTIQRTQQEDSAVYLCASSANPRQSDTQYFGPGTRLTVL.

V usage is TRBV15 and J usage is TRBJ2-1, with no clear D. Trimming left V 1 base short and J 5 bases short, with 6 bases between. The germline gives CDR1 LNHNV, CDR2 YYDKDF (reference sequence). This CDR3 spans 13 amino acids. DNA for the CDR3: TGTGCCACCAGCAGAGGCCAAAACAATGAGCAGTTCTTC. It yields the protein CATSRGQNNEQFF.